The 23 T cell receptor beta chains reported below all come from one sample, sequenced in a study of cytomegalovirus exposure and HLA in healthy donors. PCR primers comprised 60 Vbeta and 13 Jbeta primers. Assay used: immunoSEQ multiplex PCR; TCRdb lists only in-frame clones, some missing. The sample holds 100,000 to 140,000 clones, 77% seen once. The sample consisted of PBMCs. These receptors all stem from a male donor in good health and CMV-seronegative.

The chain carries TRBV6-9 and TRBJ1-2; 12 positions match TRBD1. V was clipped by 7 bases and J by 8 bases; unmatched bases: 8. Germline V gene sequence: CDR1 MNHGY, CDR2 SVAAGI. There are 14 residues in the CDR3. CDR3 coding DNA: TGTGCCAGCAATCCAACCGGGACAGGGGGCGGCTACACCTTC. Its translation is CASNPTGTGGGYTF.

The chain combines TRBV15 with TRBJ2-7, with TRBD2 identical over 10 bases. Germline loops: CDR1 LNHNV, CDR2 YYDKDF (reference sequence). This CDR3 is 16 amino acids long. V dropped 3 bases and J dropped 4; count of bases not matched to a gene: 9. This CDR3 reads CATSRPPSGSGYEQYF. The CDR3 bases are TGTGCCACCAGCAGGCCCCCTAGCGGGAGTGGATACGAGCAGTACTTC.

The rearrangement uses TRBV4-1 and TRBJ2-1; 9 nucleotides align to TRBD2. V lost 2 bases and J lost 8; bases outside the gene matches: 25. CDR1 and CDR2 from the germline V gene are MGHRA and YSYEKL. The CDR3 spans 21 residues. The chain's CDR3 is CASSQTDPALAGVGPRDEQFF. CDR3 nucleotide sequence: TGCGCCAGCAGCCAAACGGACCCCGCCTTAGCGGGAGTCGGGCCCAGGGATGAGCAGTTCTTC.

This clone was picked up one time. This chain links TRBV5-6 with TRBJ1-2; 7 bases are shared with TRBD1. With V trimmed by 4 bases and J by 4 bases, 10 bases remained unmatched. This CDR3 contains 15 residues. Germline V gene data show CDR1 as SGHDT and CDR2 as YYEEEE. CDR3 protein: CASSPRTGRFYGYTF. For the CDR3, the DNA is TGTGCCAGCAGCCCTCGGACAGGCCGGTTCTATGGCTACACCTTC.

V gene TRBV6-5 combines with J gene TRBJ1-4; 7 positions match TRBD1. V was pared by 2 bases and J by 5 bases, with 5 bases of the junction left unmatched. Per germline, CDR1 MNHEY and CDR2 SVGAGI. The CDR3 covers 15 residues. Here the CDR3 reads CASSYRGQKNEKLFF. In DNA, the CDR3 is TGTGCCAGCAGTTACCGGGGACAGAAAAATGAAAAACTGTTTTTT.

The J gene is TRBJ1-2, the V gene TRBV7-9; D is uncertain. CDR3 length equals 13 residues. The ends were cut back, 6 bases at V and 5 bases at J, with 13 bases in the middle. CDR1 is SEHNR, CDR2 FQNEAQ, per germline (reference sequence). The CDR3 region has the DNA TGTGCCAGCAGTCCAAGCGGGAATTATGGCTACACCTTC. This encodes CASSPSGNYGYTF.

The chain employs TRBV7-6 and TRBJ1-2; no firm D call. Germline V gene lookup returns CDR1 SGHVS and CDR2 FNYEAQ. The CDR3 has 15 amino acids. V was trimmed by 1 base and J by 4 bases, leaving 13 bases between them. CDR3 in DNA: TGTGCCAGCAGCTTAGGGTCGGGGATTAGCTATGGCTACACCTTC. It encodes CASSLGSGISYGYTF.

This clone was found a few times. This chain joins TRBV5-1 and TRBJ1-2; 8 nucleotides agree with TRBD1. The CDR3 extends over 16 amino acids. After removal of 3 bases from V and 4 bases from J, the junction contained 11 bases not matched to a gene. Germline V gene sequence: CDR1 SGHRS, CDR2 YFSETQ. The CDR3 coding sequence is TGCGCCAGCAGCTCCTCACAGGGGGTGGAGGGCTATGGCTACACCTTC. This sequence encodes CASSSSQGVEGYGYTF.

CDR3 in amino acids: CASFRTDSGNTIYF. In DNA form, the CDR3 reads TGTGCCAGTTTCCGGACAGACTCTGGAAACACCATATATTTT. The chain recombines TRBV2 with TRBJ1-3, with D possibly being TRBD1 (6 bases). Germline CDR1 and CDR2: SNHLY and FYNNEI. The CDR3 sequence is 14 residues long. V lost 9 bases to trimming and J lost 0 bases, with 12 bases between them.

The chain joins TRBV27 to TRBJ2-1; a possible D gene is TRBD1 (5 bases). CDR1 and CDR2 from the germline V gene are MNHEY and SMNVEV (reference sequence). This CDR3 region has 14 residues. The V end was cut by 2 bases, the J end by 3 bases, with 8 bases between. CDR3 protein: CASSLVDSYNEQFF. The DNA of the CDR3 is TGTGCCAGCAGTTTAGTTGACAGCTACAATGAGCAGTTCTTC.

The chain uses TRBV7-2 and TRBJ1-2; 7 bases are shared with TRBD1. Looked up from germline, CDR1 is SGHTA and CDR2 is FQGNSA. The CDR3 length is 13 residues. J gave up 4 bases and V 5 bases, and 4 bases lay outside the gene matches. CDR3 nucleotides: TGTGCCAGCAGCCCTACAGGGGTCTATGGCTACACCTTC. It is translated as CASSPTGVYGYTF. The whole variable domain, remainder taken from reference TRBV7-2 and TRBJ1-2, is GAGVSQSPSNKVTEKGKDVELRCDPISGHTALYWYRQSLGQGLEFLIYFQGNSAPDKSGLPSDRFSAERTGGSVSTLTIQRTQQEDSAVYLCASSPTGVYGYTFGSGTRLTVV.

This clone turned up a few times. CDR3 coding DNA: TGTGCCAGCTCACTTTCGACCCAGGCAGGCGAGCAGTACTTC. This sequence encodes CASSLSTQAGEQYF. The rearrangement joins TRBV18 to TRBJ2-7; D not certain. The germline V gene encodes CDR1 KGHSH and CDR2 LQKENI. V lost 4 bases and J lost 6, with 16 bases in between. CDR3 length: 14 residues.

The chain joins TRBV6-5 to TRBJ2-7, with 12 bases aligning to TRBD2. With 5 bases clipped from V and 5 bases from J, the junction kept 7 bases outside the gene matches. The germline V gene has CDR1 MNHEY and CDR2 SVGAGI. The CDR3 loop spans 15 amino acids. The CDR3 DNA is TGTGCCAGCAGTCCTACTAGCGGGAGGACCCACGAGCAGTACTTC. It is translated as CASSPTSGRTHEQYF.

This chain uses TRBV5-5 with TRBJ2-7; 9 bases are shared with TRBD2. J was trimmed by 5 bases and V by 0 bases; bases with no gene match: 15. This CDR3 comprises 18 residues. Germline V gene data show CDR1 as SGHKS and CDR2 as YYEKEE (reference sequence). The CDR3 is CASSLGLAGTTSYDEQYF. The CDR3 coding sequence is TGTGCCAGCAGCTTGGGGCTAGCGGGGACGACCTCCTATGACGAGCAGTACTTC.

The sample holds one count of this clone. This chain links TRBV29-1 with TRBJ2-1; TRBD2 aligns across 8 bases. CDR1 and CDR2 (germline): SQVTM, ANQGSEA. There are 14 residues in the CDR3. The V gene end was trimmed by 3 bases and the J gene end by 4 bases; junction bases not matched to a gene: 5. For the CDR3, the DNA is TGCAGCGTTGATGGGGTAGCGGGATACAATGAGCAGTTCTTC. Protein sequence: CSVDGVAGYNEQFF.

In this sample, this clone turned up once. The chain combines TRBV4-1 with TRBJ2-6; D not resolved. Germline CDR1 reads MGHRA; CDR2 reads YSYEKL. The V gene lost 2 bases and the J gene lost 1 base, with 15 bases spanning the gap. The CDR3 has 18 residues. The CDR3 loop reads CASSQYGSLKSGANVLTF. In DNA, the CDR3 is TGCGCCAGCAGCCAATACGGGTCATTAAAATCTGGGGCCAACGTCCTGACTTTC.

This clone was counted a single time. V gene TRBV19 combines with J gene TRBJ1-1; the D is unclear. Trimming shortened V by 8 bases and J by 1 base, and 11 bases separated the two germline ends. Germline CDR1 and CDR2: LNHDA and SQIVND (reference sequence). CDR3 length: 13 amino acids. CDR3 residues: CASSPGWNTEAFF. As DNA, the CDR3 is TGTGCCAGTTCCCCGGGATGGAACACTGAAGCTTTCTTT. Full variable domain (rest looked up from reference TRBV19 and TRBJ1-1): DGGITQSPKYLFRKEGQNVTLSCEQNLNHDAMYWYRQDPGQGLRLIYYSQIVNDFQKGDIAEGYSVSREKKESFPLTVTSAQKNPTAFYLCASSPGWNTEAFFGQGTRLTVV.

DNA for the CDR3: TGCGCCAGCAGCTTGGGAGGGGGCTCGCAGTTCTTC. Translation: CASSLGGGSQFF. J is TRBJ2-1 and V is TRBV5-1; 7 nucleotides agree with TRBD1. This CDR3 has 12 residues. After removal of 0 bases from V and 12 bases from J, the junction contained 3 bases not matched to a gene. The germline CDR1 and CDR2 sequences are SGHRS and YFSETQ. Using reference TRBV5-1 and TRBJ2-1 for the parts outside the CDR3, the full variable domain is KAGVTQTPRYLIKTRGQQVTLSCSPISGHRSVSWYQQTPGQGLQFLFEYFSETQRNKGNFPGRFSGRQFSNSRSEMNVSTLELGDSALYLCASSLGGGSQFFGPGTRLTVL.

V and J are TRBV4-1 and TRBJ2-1, with 12 bases fitting TRBD2. Trimming at V came to 3 bases and at J to 4 bases, leaving 4 bases not matched to a gene. This CDR3 region has 16 residues. Looked up from germline, CDR1 is MGHRA and CDR2 is YSYEKL. CDR3 in amino acids: CASSHQTSGRYNEQFF. The CDR3 bases are TGCGCCAGCAGCCACCAGACTAGCGGGAGATACAATGAGCAGTTCTTC.

V gene TRBV7-3 combines with J gene TRBJ1-1; a possible D gene is TRBD1 (6 bases). The V gene lost 5 bases and the J gene lost 6 bases, with 13 bases spanning the gap. The CDR3 runs 13 residues. Per germline, CDR1 SGHTA and CDR2 FQGTGA. CDR3 bases: TGTGCCAGCAGCCAAATGGGGGCCGCTGAAGCTTTCTTT. This encodes CASSQMGAAEAFF.

The V gene is TRBV5-1, the J gene TRBJ2-1; TRBD2 aligns across 7 bases. The CDR3 has 15 residues. The V gene's germline CDR1 is SGHRS and CDR2 YFSETQ. Trimming at V came to 0 bases and at J to 4 bases, leaving 4 bases not matched to a gene. The CDR3 DNA reads TGCGCCAGCAGCTTGGGACTAGCTATATACAATGAGCAGTTCTTC. This translates into CASSLGLAIYNEQFF.

The rearrangement joins TRBV11-2 to TRBJ2-7, with TRBD1 matching over 9 bases. This CDR3 is 15 amino acids long. Trimming took 3 bases from V and 3 from J; bases not matched to a gene: 6. Germline-derived CDR1 and CDR2 are SGHAT and FQNNGV. CDR3 coding DNA: TGTGCCAGCAGCTTCCCAGACAGGGGGTTCTACGAGCAGTACTTC. Translation: CASSFPDRGFYEQYF.

This chain uses TRBV27 with TRBJ1-1; 8 nucleotides align to TRBD1. V lost 6 bases and J lost 4; bases outside the gene matches: 7. CDR1 is MNHEY and CDR2 is SMNVEV in the germline V gene (reference sequence). This CDR3 is 14 amino acids long. CDR3 DNA sequence: TGTGCCAGCAGCGGTAACCAGGGGGCCACTGAAGCTTTCTTT. Translation: CASSGNQGATEAFF.